This TCR beta chain stems from a study of regulatory T cells in long-lasting Graves disease (dated by TCRdb to about 2021). Study-level background: Patients with newly diagnosed Graves' disease had been on antithyroid drugs for under 3 months. Persistent Graves' disease patients were compared with newly diagnosed Graves' disease patients by peripheral blood TCR sequencing and RNA sequencing. The study was conducted in China and was registered as a clinical trial. A total of around 33 samples were covered by TCR sequencing, comprising approximately 13 persistent and approximately 20 newly diagnosed Graves' disease patients.

This clonotype turned up a few times. The antigen it binds to is not known. Base quality data are lacking; no much larger clone is found one base away. Per the publication, the time point label means: newly diagnosed GD, antithyroid drugs for less than 3 months. RNA was extracted from PBMCs in TRIzol for both TCR sequencing and RNA sequencing. Graves' disease was diagnosed according to American Thyroid Association guidelines. The patients came from an endocrinology department in Xi'an, China. From each patient, around 9.3 milliliters of peripheral blood was collected into an EDTA anticoagulant tube. PBMCs were isolated by Ficoll Paque Plus density gradient separation without further T cell sorting. An Agilent 2100 Bioanalyzer and agarose gel were used to assess RNA quality, and a NanoDrop 2000 was used to measure RNA concentration. Libraries were prepared through multiplex PCR. Sequencing took place on an Illumina HiSeq 4000. CDR3 regions were amplified by Arm-PCR with iRepertoire HTBI primers to construct TCR beta libraries. Gel purification was performed on PCR products prior to sequencing. On the authors' methods: Gene usage analysis of CDR3 amino acid clonotypes used the roughly 60 TRBV and more than 13 TRBJ segments found across samples. COPE and FqMerger were used to merge filtered high-quality paired reads into contigs. BLAST was used to align contigs to IMGT TRBV, TRBD and TRBJ reference genes, and CDR3 was defined according to IMGT. Any clonotype with a frequency above 0.1% was counted as a highly expanded clone. Repertoire diversity was measured by Shannon entropy, and V-J evenness by the Gini coefficient. A clonotype found in more than one individual was treated as public. TCRdb handled the public reads itself, with Q25 trimming in fastp and clone calling in MiXCR, and kept productive beta chains. Rows merge per CDR3 protein into single entries with the most common DNA and genes. Here the V and J calls rest on TCRdb's processing, not on the authors' analysis. This sample comprises more than 300,000 distinct CDR3 sequences, around a sixth of them detected only once. About 20% of the sample rests with the top ten.

Study-wide findings and limitations: Only peripheral blood was studied, because thyroid tissue, the primary lesion, was inaccessible. Preferential use of TRBV28, TRBJ1-2 and TRBJ2-5 was observed in persistent disease, whereas TRBV20-1 and TRBJ2-1 were favored in newly diagnosed disease. The authors acknowledged the small sample size as a limitation that may reduce accuracy. Persistent patients shared more public clonotypes among themselves (2,741) than newly diagnosed patients did (over 950). Compared with newly diagnosed patients, persistent Graves' disease patients had lower TCR Shannon entropy and fewer highly expanded clones, which suggests clonal expansion. Sequencing and analysis were restricted to the TCR beta chain.

Trimming at the junction amounts to 6 bases on V and 2 bases on J, and the germline ends lie 14 bases apart. The CDR1 and CDR2 encoded by the germline V gene are MNHEY and SVGEGT. From the cysteine through the phenylalanine, the CDR3 covers 14 amino acids. The DNA shown is the 42-base CDR3, in frame from base 1. The sequence derives from a female donor with Graves disease. The V gene is TRBV6-2 or TRBV6-3 and the J gene is TRBJ2-7, with no confidently assigned D gene. The material was peripheral blood mononuclear cells (PBMCs), obtained at new diagnosis, from a patient treated with antithyroid drugs. For the CDR3, the sequence is CASRTGQAAYEQYF. The nucleotide sequence is given as TGTGCCAGCAGGACTGGGCAGGCGGCCTACGAGCAGTACTTC.